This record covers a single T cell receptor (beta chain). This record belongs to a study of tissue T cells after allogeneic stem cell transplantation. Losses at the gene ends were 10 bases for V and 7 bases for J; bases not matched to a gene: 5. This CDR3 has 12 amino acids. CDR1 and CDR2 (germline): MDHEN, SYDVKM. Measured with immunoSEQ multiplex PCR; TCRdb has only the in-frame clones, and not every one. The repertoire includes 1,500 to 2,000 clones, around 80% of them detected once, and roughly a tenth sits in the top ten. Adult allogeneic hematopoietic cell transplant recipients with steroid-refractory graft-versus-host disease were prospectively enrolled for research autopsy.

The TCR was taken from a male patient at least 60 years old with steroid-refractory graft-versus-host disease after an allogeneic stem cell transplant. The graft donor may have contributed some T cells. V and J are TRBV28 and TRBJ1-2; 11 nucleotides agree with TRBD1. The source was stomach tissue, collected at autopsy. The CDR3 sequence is CAIGQGASGYTF. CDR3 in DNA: TGTGCCATAGGACAGGGGGCATCTGGCTACACCTTC.